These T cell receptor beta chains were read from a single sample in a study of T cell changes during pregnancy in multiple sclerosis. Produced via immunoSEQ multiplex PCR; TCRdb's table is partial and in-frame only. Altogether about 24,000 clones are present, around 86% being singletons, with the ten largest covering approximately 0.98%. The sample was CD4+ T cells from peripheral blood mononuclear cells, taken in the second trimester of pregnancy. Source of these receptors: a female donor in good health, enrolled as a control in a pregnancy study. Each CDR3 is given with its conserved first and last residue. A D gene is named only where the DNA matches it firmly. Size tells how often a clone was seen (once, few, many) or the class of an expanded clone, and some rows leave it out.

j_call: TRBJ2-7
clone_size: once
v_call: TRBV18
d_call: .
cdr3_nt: TGTGCCAGCTCACCAGACAGAAAAACCTACGAGCAGTACTTC
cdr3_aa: CASSPDRKTYEQYF

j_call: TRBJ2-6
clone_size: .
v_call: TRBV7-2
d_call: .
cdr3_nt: TGTGCCAGCAGCCTAGCGAGTGGGGCCAACGTCCTGACTTTC
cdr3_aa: CASSLASGANVLTF

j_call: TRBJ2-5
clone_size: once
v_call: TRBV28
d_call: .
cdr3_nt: TGTGCCAGCAATGGGGGCTTAGGACTCCAAGAGACCCAGTACTTC
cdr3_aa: CASNGGLGLQETQYF

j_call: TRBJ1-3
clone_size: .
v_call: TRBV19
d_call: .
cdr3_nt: TGTGCCAGTAGCTCGACGGAGCTCCGAAACACCATATATTTT
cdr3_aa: CASSSTELRNTIYF

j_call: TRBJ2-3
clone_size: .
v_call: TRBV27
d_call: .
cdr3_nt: TGTGCCAGCAGGGGACAGCGGAAGGGACTTATCACACCCGGAAGGTCCCCAGATACGCAGTATTTT
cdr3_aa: CASRGQRKGLITPGRSPDTQYF

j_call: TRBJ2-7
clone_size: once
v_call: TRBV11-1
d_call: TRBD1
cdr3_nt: TGTGCCAGCAGCTTGGGGGACAGATCCTCCTACGAGCAGTACTTC
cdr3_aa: CASSLGDRSSYEQYF

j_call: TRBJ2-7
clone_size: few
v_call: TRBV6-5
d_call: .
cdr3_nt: TGTGCCAGCAGTTACTCGGCAGGGTACGAGCAGTACTTC
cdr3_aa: CASSYSAGYEQYF

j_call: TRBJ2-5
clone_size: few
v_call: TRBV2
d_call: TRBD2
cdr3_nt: TGTGCCAGCAGGGGGCCGGGACTAGCGGGGGGTGGGGAGACCCAGTACTTC
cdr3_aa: CASRGPGLAGGGETQYF

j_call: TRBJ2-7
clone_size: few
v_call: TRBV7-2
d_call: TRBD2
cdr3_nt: TGTGCCAGCAGCTTAGCCGTGGCGGGGGGTGAGCAGTACTTC
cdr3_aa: CASSLAVAGGEQYF

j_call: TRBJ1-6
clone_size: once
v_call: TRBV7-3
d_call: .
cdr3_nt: TGTGCCAGCAGCTTATCAGGGCGGACCAATTCACCCCTCCACTTT
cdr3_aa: CASSLSGRTNSPLHF

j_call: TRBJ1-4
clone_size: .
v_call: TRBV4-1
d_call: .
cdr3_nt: TGCGCCAGCAGGGAGGGGAATAATGAAAAACTGTTTTTT
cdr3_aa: CASREGNNEKLFF

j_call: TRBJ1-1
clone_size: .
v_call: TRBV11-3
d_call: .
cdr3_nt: TGTGCCAGCAGCTTAGGGGCCGGGAGCACTGAAGCTTTCTTT
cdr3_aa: CASSLGAGSTEAFF

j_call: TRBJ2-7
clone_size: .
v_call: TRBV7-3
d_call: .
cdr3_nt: TGTGCCAGCAGCGCCGGTGGGAGCTACGAGCAGTACTTC
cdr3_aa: CASSAGGSYEQYF

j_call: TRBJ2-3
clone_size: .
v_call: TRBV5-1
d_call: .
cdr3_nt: TGCGCCAGCAGCCCACGGCGGGCCGGCACAGATACGCAGTATTTT
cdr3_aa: CASSPRRAGTDTQYF

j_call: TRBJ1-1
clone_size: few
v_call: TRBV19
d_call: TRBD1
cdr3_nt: TGTGCCAGTAGTATTAGATATGGTGACAGGGGCGTAGAAGCTTTCTTT
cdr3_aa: CASSIRYGDRGVEAFF

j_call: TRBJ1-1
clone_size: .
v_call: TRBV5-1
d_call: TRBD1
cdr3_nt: TGCGCCAGCAGCTTGCGGGACAGTGGGACTGAAGCTTTCTTT
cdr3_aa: CASSLRDSGTEAFF

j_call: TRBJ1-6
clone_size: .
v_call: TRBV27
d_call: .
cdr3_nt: TGTGCCAGCAGTACAGGGAGTTGGAATTCACCCCTCCACTTT
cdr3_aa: CASSTGSWNSPLHF

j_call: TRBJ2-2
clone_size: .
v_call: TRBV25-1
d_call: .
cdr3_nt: TGTGCCAGCAGGGGACTTTACACCGGGGAGCTGTTTTTT
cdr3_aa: CASRGLYTGELFF